The 29 T cell receptor beta chains reported below all come from one sample, sequenced in a study of T cell changes during pregnancy in multiple sclerosis. Profiling relied on immunoSEQ multiplex PCR, and the TCRdb table lists in-frame clones only, not all of them. This repertoire shows tens of thousands of clones, about 91% found once; its top ten account for 9% to 13%. Sample: CD8+ T cells from peripheral blood mononuclear cells, taken after pregnancy. These receptors were collected from a female donor with multiple sclerosis, enrolled in a pregnancy study.

V usage is TRBV7-2 and J usage is TRBJ2-2, with 8 bases lining up with TRBD2. This CDR3 contains 18 residues. J lost 6 bases, V lost 5 bases, and 17 bases had no gene match. The germline gives CDR1 SGHTA, CDR2 FQGNSA. CDR3 protein: CASSIRFASGFGSGELFF. The CDR3 DNA reads as TGTGCCAGCAGCATCCGATTCGCTAGCGGGTTCGGGTCCGGGGAGCTGTTTTTT. The full variable domain, completed using reference TRBV7-2 and TRBJ2-2, is GAGVSQSPSNKVTEKGKDVELRCDPISGHTALYWYRQSLGQGLEFLIYFQGNSAPDKSGLPSDRFSAERTGGSVSTLTIQRTQQEDSAVYLCASSIRFASGFGSGELFFGEGSRLTVL.

V is TRBV7-9 and J is TRBJ1-1, with D possibly matching TRBD1 (5 bases). From germline, CDR1 is SEHNR and CDR2 FQNEAQ (reference sequence). This CDR3 has 17 amino acids. V was shortened by 1 base and J by 6 bases, with 21 bases between the two germline ends. The CDR3 region is CASSLDGGRAGRAEAFF. The CDR3 DNA is TGTGCCAGCAGCTTAGATGGCGGCAGGGCAGGTAGAGCTGAAGCTTTCTTT. Full variable domain (rest looked up from reference TRBV7-9 and TRBJ1-1): DTGVSQNPRHKITKRGQNVTFRCDPISEHNRLYWYRQTLGQGPEFLTYFQNEAQLEKSRLLSDRFSAERPKGSFSTLEIQRTEQGDSAMYLCASSLDGGRAGRAEAFFGQGTRLTVV.

J is TRBJ2-7 and V is TRBV28; 10 bases are shared with TRBD2. Trimming cost V 1 base and J 5 bases; bases outside gene matches: 5. CDR1 and CDR2 (germline): MDHEN, SYDVKM. CDR3 length: 15 amino acids. Here the CDR3 reads CASSLFGLAGDEQYF. CDR3 in DNA: TGTGCCAGCAGTTTATTCGGGCTAGCGGGAGACGAGCAGTACTTC. Drawing the rest from reference TRBV28 and TRBJ2-7, the complete variable domain is DVKVTQSSRYLVKRTGEKVFLECVQDMDHENMFWYRQDPGLGLRLIYFSYDVKMKEKGDIPEGYSVSREKKERFSLILESASTNQTSMYLCASSLFGLAGDEQYFGPGTRLTVT.

This chain connects TRBV13 to TRBJ2-7; the D gene is possibly TRBD2 (5 bases). Germline V gene data show CDR1 as PRHDT and CDR2 as FYEKMQ (reference sequence). The CDR3 runs 17 residues. Deletions cut 5 bases from V and 1 base from J, with 21 bases between. The CDR3 DNA reads TGTGCCAGCAGCCACAGAGGAGGTTACTTGGGGTCCTACGAGCAGTACTTC. Its translation is CASSHRGGYLGSYEQYF.

J is TRBJ1-5 and V is TRBV5-1, with D possibly matching TRBD1 (5 bases). V shed 1 base and J shed 2 bases, with 7 bases lying between them. This CDR3 is 14 amino acids long. From germline, CDR1 is SGHRS and CDR2 YFSETQ. The CDR3 sequence: CASSLRGGNQPQHF. CDR3 bases: TGCGCCAGCAGCTTGCGGGGGGGCAATCAGCCCCAGCATTTT.

For this clone: The same CDR3 is also encoded by other DNA sequences in this sample. The V gene is TRBV6-6, the J gene TRBJ2-3; D uncertain. V was cut by 0 bases and J by 4 bases, with 5 bases left in between. The V gene's germline CDR1 is MNHNY and CDR2 SVGAGI (reference sequence). The CDR3 spans 13 residues. In DNA form, the CDR3 reads TGTGCCAGCAGTTACTCGTCCGCAGATACGCAGTATTTT. This codes for CASSYSSADTQYF.

This chain uses TRBV27 with TRBJ2-1; D call uncertain. CDR3 length: 13 residues. V gave up 3 bases and J gave up 6 bases, with 9 bases separating them. Germline CDR1 is MNHEY and CDR2 is SMNVEV (reference sequence). CDR3 amino acids: CASSFPSLNEQFF. As DNA, the CDR3 is TGTGCCAGCAGTTTCCCCAGTCTCAATGAGCAGTTCTTC.

V and J are TRBV9 and TRBJ2-3; D call uncertain. The V gene's germline CDR1 is SGDLS and CDR2 YYNGEE. V was trimmed by 2 bases and J by 2 bases, leaving 12 bases between them. The CDR3 contains 15 residues. The chain's CDR3 is CASSVQASSTDTQYF. The CDR3 coding sequence is TGTGCCAGCAGCGTGCAAGCTTCCTCCACAGATACGCAGTATTTT. Full variable domain (missing parts from reference TRBV9 and TRBJ2-3): DSGVTQTPKHLITATGQRVTLRCSPRSGDLSVYWYQQSLDQGLQFLIQYYNGEERAKGNILERFSAQQFPDLHSELNLSSLELGDSALYFCASSVQASSTDTQYFGPGTRLTVL.

The genes are TRBV5-1 and TRBJ1-2, with TRBD1 matching 9 bases. This CDR3 is 15 amino acids long. V lost 3 bases to trimming and J lost 4 bases; unmatched junction nucleotides: 7. Germline loops: CDR1 SGHRS, CDR2 YFSETQ. The CDR3 loop reads CASSSWTGEGYGYTF. The CDR3 DNA sequence: TGCGCCAGCAGCTCATGGACAGGGGAGGGCTATGGCTACACCTTC.

V and J are TRBV7-9 and TRBJ2-3; 10 bases map to TRBD1. V shed 3 bases and J 5 bases; nucleotides not matched to a gene: 5. CDR3 size: 15 residues. Germline V lookup: CDR1 SEHNR, CDR2 FQNEAQ (reference sequence). CDR3 protein: CASSFPGTGVDTQYF. The CDR3 bases are TGTGCCAGCAGCTTCCCCGGGACAGGGGTAGATACGCAGTATTTT.

The chain employs TRBV7-9 and TRBJ2-7; 9 bases map to TRBD1. The CDR3 loop spans 14 amino acids. Germline CDR1 SEHNR, CDR2 FQNEAQ (reference sequence). Unmatched junction bases numbered 2, after V lost 4 bases and J lost 1 base. The DNA of the CDR3 is TGTGCCAGCAGCTCACAGGGGGCTTCCTACGAGCAGTACTTC. Its translation: CASSSQGASYEQYF.

This chain uses TRBV5-1 with TRBJ2-5, with D perhaps matching TRBD1 (5 bases). Looked up from germline, CDR1 is SGHRS and CDR2 is YFSETQ. The CDR3 consists of 16 residues. Trimming removed 0 bases at V and 2 bases at J, with 14 bases between. In DNA form, the CDR3 reads TGCGCCAGCAGCTTGGCCCTAGGGGCTAGGCAAGAGACCCAGTACTTC. This gives the protein CASSLALGARQETQYF. Using reference TRBV5-1 and TRBJ2-5 for the parts outside the CDR3, the full variable domain is KAGVTQTPRYLIKTRGQQVTLSCSPISGHRSVSWYQQTPGQGLQFLFEYFSETQRNKGNFPGRFSGRQFSNSRSEMNVSTLELGDSALYLCASSLALGARQETQYFGPGTRLLVL.

The genes are TRBV27 and TRBJ2-7; weak D call: TRBD1 (6 bases). The CDR3 is 14 amino acids. Trimming stripped 0 bases from V and 3 bases from J, with 9 bases between. CDR1 and CDR2 from the germline V gene are MNHEY and SMNVEV (reference sequence). The CDR3 spells CASSLSQGNYEQYF. In nucleotides, the CDR3 is TGTGCCAGCAGTTTATCACAGGGAAACTACGAGCAGTACTTC.

V is TRBV9 and J is TRBJ2-1, with 7 bases identical to TRBD1. Looked up from germline, CDR1 is SGDLS and CDR2 is YYNGEE. V trimming: 3 bases; J trimming: 12 bases; junction bases outside the gene matches: 3. This CDR3 region has 11 residues. The CDR3 is CASSGPGGQFF. CDR3 in DNA: TGTGCCAGCAGCGGTCCAGGGGGGCAGTTCTTC. The full variable domain, with the rest looked up from reference TRBV9 and TRBJ2-1, is DSGVTQTPKHLITATGQRVTLRCSPRSGDLSVYWYQQSLDQGLQFLIQYYNGEERAKGNILERFSAQQFPDLHSELNLSSLELGDSALYFCASSGPGGQFFGPGTRLTVL.

The chain couples TRBV6-1 to TRBJ2-7; D ambiguous. Germline V gene lookup returns CDR1 MNHNS and CDR2 SASEGT. The CDR3 extends over 14 amino acids. Between the trimmed V and J ends, which lost 3 bases and 0 bases, there was a span of 9 bases. This CDR3 is CASSEHQDSYEQYF. The CDR3 bases are TGTGCCAGCAGTGAGCACCAGGACTCCTACGAGCAGTACTTC.

V gene TRBV9 combines with J gene TRBJ1-2; tentatively, D is TRBD1 (6 bases). The CDR3 consists of 15 residues. Trimming took off 4 bases at V and 3 bases at J, with 16 bases between the two ends. CDR1 is SGDLS and CDR2 is YYNGEE in the germline V gene. The CDR3 DNA reads TGTGCCAGCAGCCTCAGTGGGGACATCGACTATGGCTACACCTTC. Protein: CASSLSGDIDYGYTF.

V gene TRBV4-1 combines with J gene TRBJ1-5; 7 positions match TRBD1. This CDR3 region has 16 residues. The germline V gene encodes CDR1 MGHRA and CDR2 YSYEKL. The trim removed 3 bases at V and 3 bases at J, leaving 8 bases unmatched. CDR3 coding DNA: TGCGCCAGCAGCCACACGACAGGGTTGCCCAATCAGCCCCAGCATTTT. Protein product: CASSHTTGLPNQPQHF.

This chain uses TRBV29-1 with TRBJ2-1; 9 nucleotides align to TRBD2. The CDR3 runs to 14 residues. The V and J ends lost 4 bases and 12 bases, in that order; junction bases with no gene match: 13. Germline CDR1 reads SQVTM; CDR2 reads ANQGSEA. The CDR3 DNA reads TGCAGCGTTGGAGTGGGCGGGGGGGCCGTTGGGCAGTTCTTC. Translating gives CSVGVGGGAVGQFF.

The chain carries TRBV7-3 and TRBJ2-3, with 8 bases identical to TRBD1. With 5 bases clipped from V and 2 bases from J, the junction kept 6 bases outside the gene matches. Germline V gene lookup returns CDR1 SGHTA and CDR2 FQGTGA. The CDR3 covers 15 residues. CDR3 sequence reads: CASSAGQVTTDTQYF. DNA of the CDR3: TGTGCCAGCAGCGCGGGACAGGTTACCACAGATACGCAGTATTTT.

V gene TRBV10-3 combines with J gene TRBJ2-7, with a possible D match to TRBD2 (5 bases). This CDR3 has 13 amino acids. Germline V gene data show CDR1 as ENHRY and CDR2 as SYGVKD. V gave up 0 bases and J gave up 3 bases, with 6 bases separating them. As DNA, the CDR3 is TGTGCCATCAGTGAGTCTCGGGGCTACGAGCAGTACTTC. It yields the protein CAISESRGYEQYF.

This clone was seen only once. The chain recombines TRBV6-5 with TRBJ1-1, with no clear D. This CDR3 region has 11 residues. Trimming left V 8 bases short and J 2 bases short, with 6 bases between. The germline CDR1 and CDR2 sequences are MNHEY and SVGAGI. Written as DNA, the CDR3 is TGTGCCAGCGGAGGAAACACTGAAGCTTTCTTT. This codes for CASGGNTEAFF.

The chain employs TRBV6-5 and TRBJ1-5; a weak D match, TRBD1 (6 bases). V was clipped by 6 bases and J by 1 base, with 13 bases between them. The CDR3 totals 15 residues. CDR1 MNHEY and CDR2 SVGAGI come from the germline V gene. The CDR3 protein is CASREQGGSNQPQHF. Here the CDR3 DNA reads TGTGCCAGCAGAGAACAGGGAGGGAGCAATCAGCCCCAGCATTTT.

This rearrangement joins TRBV19 to TRBJ2-1; D is perhaps TRBD1 (6 bases). Per germline, CDR1 LNHDA and CDR2 SQIVND (reference sequence). The CDR3 is 16 residues long. V was cut by 5 bases and J by 7 bases, with 21 bases left in between. This CDR3 reads CASSLYGTPPGNEQFF. In DNA, the CDR3 is TGTGCCAGTAGTCTATACGGGACACCCCCTGGGAATGAGCAGTTCTTC.

The CDR3 region is CAISESQGSTEAFF. For the CDR3, the DNA is TGTGCCATCAGTGAGTCACAGGGTAGCACTGAAGCTTTCTTT. J is TRBJ1-1 and V is TRBV10-3, with a tentative D call TRBD1 (6 bases). CDR1 is ENHRY, CDR2 SYGVKD, per germline. Trimming shortened V by 0 bases and J by 4 bases, and 9 bases separated the two germline ends. The CDR3 runs to 14 residues.

This sequence joins TRBV7-6 and TRBJ2-2, with 8 bases fitting TRBD1. J lost 1 base, V lost 5 bases, and 9 bases had no gene match. CDR3 length equals 17 residues. Germline V gene data show CDR1 as SGHVS and CDR2 as FNYEAQ. The DNA for the CDR3 is TGTGCCAGCAGCATCCCCAGGGGGCAGCTGAACACCGGGGAGCTGTTTTTT. Amino acids: CASSIPRGQLNTGELFF.

This clone is labeled as medium-sized. The rearrangement uses TRBV6-4 and TRBJ2-2; 12 positions match TRBD1. CDR3 length: 17 residues. CDR1 is MRHNA, CDR2 SNTAGT, per germline. Trimming took 0 bases from V and 3 from J; bases not matched to a gene: 2. Here the CDR3 reads CASSDSGTGGDTGELFF. The CDR3 nucleotides are TGTGCCAGCAGTGACTCCGGGACAGGGGGCGACACCGGGGAGCTGTTTTTT.

The chain uses TRBV9 and TRBJ1-1, with D perhaps matching TRBD1 (5 bases). The V end lost 3 bases, the J end lost 6 bases, and 15 bases lay between the germline ends. Per germline, CDR1 SGDLS and CDR2 YYNGEE. This CDR3 has 14 residues. CDR3 amino acids: CASSGSGREAEAFF. The CDR3 DNA reads TGTGCCAGCAGCGGGTCAGGGAGGGAGGCTGAAGCTTTCTTT.

V is TRBV27 and J is TRBJ2-4, with 9 bases that match TRBD1. J gave up 0 bases and V 5 bases, and 5 bases lay outside the gene matches. CDR1 and CDR2 from the germline V gene are MNHEY and SMNVEV (reference sequence). The CDR3 consists of 16 residues. CDR3 coding DNA: TGTGCCAGCAGTATTGGGACAGGGCTAGCCAAAAACATTCAGTACTTC. Protein product: CASSIGTGLAKNIQYF.

The V call is TRBV7-2, the J call TRBJ1-2, with D possibly being TRBD1 (6 bases). Germline CDR1 is SGHTA and CDR2 is FQGNSA. The CDR3 extends over 14 amino acids. V lost 5 bases and J lost 6, with 16 bases in between. The CDR3 protein is CASSRRGGGDGYTF. DNA for the CDR3: TGTGCCAGCAGCCGGAGAGGGGGGGGAGATGGCTACACCTTC. Supplemented by reference TRBV7-2 and TRBJ1-2, the full variable domain reads GAGVSQSPSNKVTEKGKDVELRCDPISGHTALYWYRQSLGQGLEFLIYFQGNSAPDKSGLPSDRFSAERTGGSVSTLTIQRTQQEDSAVYLCASSRRGGGDGYTFGSGTRLTVV.